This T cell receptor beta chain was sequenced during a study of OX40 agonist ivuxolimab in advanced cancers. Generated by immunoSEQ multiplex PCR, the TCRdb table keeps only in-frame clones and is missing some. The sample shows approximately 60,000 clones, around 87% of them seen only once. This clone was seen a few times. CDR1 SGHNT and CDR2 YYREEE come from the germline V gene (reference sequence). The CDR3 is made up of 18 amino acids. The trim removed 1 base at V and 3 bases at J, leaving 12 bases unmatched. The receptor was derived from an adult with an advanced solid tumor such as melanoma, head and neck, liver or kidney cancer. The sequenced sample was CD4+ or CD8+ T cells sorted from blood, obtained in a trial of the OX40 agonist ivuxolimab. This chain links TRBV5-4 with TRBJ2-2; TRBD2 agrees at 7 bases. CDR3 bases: TGTGCCAGCAGCTTGTTAAGGGCTAGCGGTAGAGACACCGGGGAGCTGTTTTTT. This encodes CASSLLRASGRDTGELFF.